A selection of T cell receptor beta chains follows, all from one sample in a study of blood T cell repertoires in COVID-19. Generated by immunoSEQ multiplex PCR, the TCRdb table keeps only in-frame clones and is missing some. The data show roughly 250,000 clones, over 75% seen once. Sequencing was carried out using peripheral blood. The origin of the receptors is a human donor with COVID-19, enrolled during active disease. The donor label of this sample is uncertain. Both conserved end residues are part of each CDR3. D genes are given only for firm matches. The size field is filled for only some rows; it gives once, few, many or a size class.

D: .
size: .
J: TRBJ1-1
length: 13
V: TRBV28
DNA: TGTGCCAGCAGTTTCACAGGGAACACTGAAGCTTTCTTT
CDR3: CASSFTGNTEAFF

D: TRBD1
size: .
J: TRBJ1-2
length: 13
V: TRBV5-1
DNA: TGCGCCAGCAGCTTGGACAGGGGCAGTGGCTACACCTTC
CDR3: CASSLDRGSGYTF

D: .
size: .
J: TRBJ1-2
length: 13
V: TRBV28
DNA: TGTGCCAGCAGGGTGGCAGGGTACGGGGGCTACACCTTC
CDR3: CASRVAGYGGYTF

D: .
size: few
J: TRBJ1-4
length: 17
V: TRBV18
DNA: TGTGCCAGCTCACCAAACCTCTCCAGGGGCCGTAATGAAAAACTGTTTTTT
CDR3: CASSPNLSRGRNEKLFF

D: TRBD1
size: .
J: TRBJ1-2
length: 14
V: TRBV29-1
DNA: TGCAGCGTTGAAGATCGGAGGGGGCGGGGTGGCTACACCTTC
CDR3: CSVEDRRGRGGYTF

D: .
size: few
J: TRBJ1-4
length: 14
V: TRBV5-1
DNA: TGCGCCAGCAGCGACGGAGGAAAAAATGAAAAACTGTTTTTT
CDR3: CASSDGGKNEKLFF

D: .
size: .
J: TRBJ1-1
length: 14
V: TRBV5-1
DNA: TGCGCCAGCCGAACAGGCCCAGGGAACACTGAAGCTTTCTTT
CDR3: CASRTGPGNTEAFF

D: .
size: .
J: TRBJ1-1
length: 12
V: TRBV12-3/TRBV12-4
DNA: TGTGCCAGCAGCCCCTCCGGGACATTGGCTTTCTTT
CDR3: CASSPSGTLAFF

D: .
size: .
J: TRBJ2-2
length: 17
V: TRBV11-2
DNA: TGTGCCAGCAGCTTAGAACTCATGGGACAGAACACCGGGGAGCTGTTTTTT
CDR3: CASSLELMGQNTGELFF

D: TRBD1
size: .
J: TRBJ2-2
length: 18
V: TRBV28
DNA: TGTGCCAGCAGTTTGATTAGGCCGGGACAGTCGAACACCGGGGAGCTGTTTTTT
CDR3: CASSLIRPGQSNTGELFF

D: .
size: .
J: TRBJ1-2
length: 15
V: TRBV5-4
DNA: TGTGCCAGCAGACAGGACATAGGGTCAAACTATGGCTACACCTTC
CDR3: CASRQDIGSNYGYTF

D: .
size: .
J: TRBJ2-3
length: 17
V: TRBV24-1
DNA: TGTGCCACCAGTGATAGCCGGGACTGGACCACCACAGATACGCAGTATTTT
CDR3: CATSDSRDWTTTDTQYF

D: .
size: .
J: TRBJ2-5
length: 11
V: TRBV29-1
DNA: TGCAGCGTTGGCCTAGTGGAGACCCAGTACTTC
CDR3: CSVGLVETQYF

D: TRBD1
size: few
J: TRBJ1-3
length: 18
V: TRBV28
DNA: TGTGCCAGCAGTTTAGTGAGGGGGCAGTACGTAATTGGAAACACCATATATTTT
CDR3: CASSLVRGQYVIGNTIYF

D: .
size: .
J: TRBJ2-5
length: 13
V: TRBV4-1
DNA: TGCGCCAGCAGCCCCAGATTCCAAGAGACCCAGTACTTC
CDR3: CASSPRFQETQYF

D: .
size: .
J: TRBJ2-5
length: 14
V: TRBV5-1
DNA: TGCGCCAGCAGCTGGGGCGTATACCAAGAGACCCAGTACTTC
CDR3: CASSWGVYQETQYF

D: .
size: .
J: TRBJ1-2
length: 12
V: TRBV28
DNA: TGTGCCAGCAGTTTAGGAGGCTATGGCTACACCTTC
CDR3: CASSLGGYGYTF

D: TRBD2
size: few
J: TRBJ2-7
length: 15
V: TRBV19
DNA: TGTGCCAGTAGTTCCCCACTAGCGGGAACCTACGAGCAGTACTTC
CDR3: CASSSPLAGTYEQYF

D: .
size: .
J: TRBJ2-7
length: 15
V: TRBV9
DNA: TGTGCCAGCAGCGTATTCGGGGGAAGCTCCTACGAGCAGTACTTC
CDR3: CASSVFGGSSYEQYF

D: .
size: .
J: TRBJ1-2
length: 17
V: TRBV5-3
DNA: TGTGCCAGAAGCTTTCCCCCCCAAGACAGCTATAACTATGGCTACACCTTC
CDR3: CARSFPPQDSYNYGYTF

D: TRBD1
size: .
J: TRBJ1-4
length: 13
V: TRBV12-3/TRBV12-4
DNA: TGTGCCAGCAGCAACAGGGGAGATGAAAAACTGTTTTTT
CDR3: CASSNRGDEKLFF

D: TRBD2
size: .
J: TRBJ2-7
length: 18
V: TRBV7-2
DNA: TGTGCCAGCAGCTTAGAAGGAAACGAGGGAGGGCCGGGGTACGAGCAGTACTTC
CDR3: CASSLEGNEGGPGYEQYF